This TCR beta chain appears in the sequencing data of a study of post-analysis software for immune sequencing data. For the study at large: The study covered relapsing-remitting, secondary progressive and progressive-relapsing courses of multiple sclerosis. General observations from the study: Significantly lower normalized Chao1 diversity was found in patients with multiple sclerosis relative to controls. Those samples that were prepared in the same batch co-clustered strongly by F measure.

This clonotype was counted a few times. What it binds is not known. Every TCR beta cDNA library bore unique molecular identifiers. Between roughly 1 and 10 million T cells gave rise to roughly 0.5 million cDNA molecules. TCRdb fed the PCR reads into MiXCR, producing one record per CDR3 protein. This sample has about 160,000 distinct CDR3 sequences; around 34% occur once, and the top ten carry around 30%. This CDR3 comprises 16 residues. Germline CDR1 is SGHTA and CDR2 is FQGTGA. Losses at the gene ends were 5 bases for V and 4 bases for J; bases not matched to a gene: 7. The chain joins TRBV7-3 to TRBJ2-1; 11 bases line up with TRBD2. The receptor was isolated from a girl aged 10 to 17 with multiple sclerosis. This sample comprised blood, obtained after autologous hematopoietic stem cell transplantation. The CDR3 spells CASSTSGTSGYNEQFF. CDR3 nucleotide sequence: TGTGCCAGCAGCACTAGCGGGACTAGCGGATACAATGAGCAGTTCTTC.